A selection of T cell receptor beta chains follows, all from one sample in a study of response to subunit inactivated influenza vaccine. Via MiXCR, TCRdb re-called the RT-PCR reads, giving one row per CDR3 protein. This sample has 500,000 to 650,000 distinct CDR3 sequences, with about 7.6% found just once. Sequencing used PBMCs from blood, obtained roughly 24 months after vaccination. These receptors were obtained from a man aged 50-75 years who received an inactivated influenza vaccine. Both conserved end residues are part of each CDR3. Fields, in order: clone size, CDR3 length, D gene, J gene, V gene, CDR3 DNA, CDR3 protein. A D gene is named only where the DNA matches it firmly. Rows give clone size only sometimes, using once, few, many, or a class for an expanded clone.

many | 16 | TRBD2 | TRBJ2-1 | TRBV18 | TGTGCCAGCTCACCGGCCGGGACTAGCGGGAGGAAGGAGCAGTTCTTC | CASSPAGTSGRKEQFF
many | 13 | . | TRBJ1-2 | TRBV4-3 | TGCGCCAGCAGCAGGGGTTCTACCTATGGCTACACCTTC | CASSRGSTYGYTF
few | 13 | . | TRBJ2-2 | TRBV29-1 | TGCAGCGTTGAAACAGGCTACACCGGGGAGCTGTTTTTT | CSVETGYTGELFF
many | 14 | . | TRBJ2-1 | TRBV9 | TGTGCCAGCAGCGCTCGCACCGAGGGGGGTGAGCAGTTCTTC | CASSARTEGGEQFF
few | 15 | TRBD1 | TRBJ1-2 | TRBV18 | TGTGCCAGCTCACCACGGGACAGTCCCACTTATGGCTACACCTTC | CASSPRDSPTYGYTF
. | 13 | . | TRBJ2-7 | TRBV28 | TGTGCCAGCAGTTTTCAGGCGGTCCACGAGCAGTACTTC | CASSFQAVHEQYF
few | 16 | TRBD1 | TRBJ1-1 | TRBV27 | TGTGCCAGCTGCCCGGGGACAGGGGGCGCCTGCACTGAAGCTTTCTTT | CASCPGTGGACTEAFF
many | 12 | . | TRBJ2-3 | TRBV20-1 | TGCAGTGCTAGGGCACCGGCAGATACGCAGTATTTT | CSARAPADTQYF
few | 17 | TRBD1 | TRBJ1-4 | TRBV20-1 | TGCAGTGCTAGAGGATTCACAGGGGACCCAACTAATGAAAAACTGTTTTTT | CSARGFTGDPTNEKLFF
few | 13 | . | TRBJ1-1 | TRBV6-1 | TGTGCCAGTCGGACAGTATCGAACACTGAAGCTTTCTTT | CASRTVSNTEAFF
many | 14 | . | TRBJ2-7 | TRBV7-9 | TGTGCCAGCAGCTCGGACGGGGGATTCTACGAGCAGTACTTC | CASSSDGGFYEQYF
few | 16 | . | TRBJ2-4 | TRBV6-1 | TGTGCCAGCAGTAATCTTCCGGGACTCCAAAAAAACATTCAGTACTTC | CASSNLPGLQKNIQYF
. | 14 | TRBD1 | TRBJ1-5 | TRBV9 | TGTGCCAGCAGCCCGACAGGGATAAATCAGCCCCAGCATTTT | CASSPTGINQPQHF
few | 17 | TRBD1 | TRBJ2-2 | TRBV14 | TGTGCCAGCAGCCGGGACAGGGGGTCCACGAACACCGGGGAGCTGTTTTTT | CASSRDRGSTNTGELFF
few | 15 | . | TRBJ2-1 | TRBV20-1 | TGCAGTCCTAAAGCCCCGGGGGGCCTCTACAATGAGCAGTTCTTC | CSPKAPGGLYNEQFF
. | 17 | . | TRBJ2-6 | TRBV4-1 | TGCGCCAGCAGCCAACAGGGGATCGCGTCTGGGGCCAACGTCCTGACTTTC | CASSQQGIASGANVLTF
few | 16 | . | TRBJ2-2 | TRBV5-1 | TGCGCCAGCAGCCTACGGGGGACGCAGAACACCGGGGAGCTGTTTTTT | CASSLRGTQNTGELFF
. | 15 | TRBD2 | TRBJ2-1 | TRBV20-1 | TGCAGTGCTAGAGATGACGGGAGGGCTCGGAGTGAGCAGTTCTTC | CSARDDGRARSEQFF
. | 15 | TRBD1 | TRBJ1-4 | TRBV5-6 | TGTGCCAGCAGCTTCTCGGGACAGGGGGATGAAAAACTGTTTTTT | CASSFSGQGDEKLFF
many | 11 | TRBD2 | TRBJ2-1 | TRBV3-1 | TGTGCCAGCAGCCAGAGCGGGGGGCAGTTCTTC | CASSQSGGQFF
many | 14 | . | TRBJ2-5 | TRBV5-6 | TGTGCCAGCAGCACGTCAGGGGTCCAAGAGACCCAGTACTTC | CASSTSGVQETQYF
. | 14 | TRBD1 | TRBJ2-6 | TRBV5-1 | TGCGCCAGCGGCGAGGGGGCCGGGGCCAACGTCCTGTCTTTC | CASGEGAGANVLSF
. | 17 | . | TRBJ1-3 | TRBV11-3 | TGTGCCAGCAGCTTAGTTGCCTCTGCGCCCGCTGGAAACACCATATATTTT | CASSLVASAPAGNTIYF
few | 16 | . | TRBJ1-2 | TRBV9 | TGTGCCAGCAGCGGCTCGAATCAGGGTCGCGCCTATGGCTACACCTTC | CASSGSNQGRAYGYTF
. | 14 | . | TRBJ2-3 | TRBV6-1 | TGTGCCAGCAGTGAATTCGGGAACACAGATACGCAGTATTTT | CASSEFGNTDTQYF
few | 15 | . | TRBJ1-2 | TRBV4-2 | TGTGCCAGCAGCCAGGCAGGGCTATTAAACTATGGCTACACCTTC | CASSQAGLLNYGYTF
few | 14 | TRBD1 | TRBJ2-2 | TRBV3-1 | TGTGCCAGCAGCCAAGCAGGGGGTGGCGGGGAGCTGTTTTTT | CASSQAGGGGELFF
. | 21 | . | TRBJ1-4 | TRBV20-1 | TGCAGTGCTAGAGACACCGTCGAGATTGGCGGGCGGGCAGTTCCTAATGAAAAACTGTTTTTT | CSARDTVEIGGRAVPNEKLFF
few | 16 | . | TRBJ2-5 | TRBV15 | TGTGCCACCAGCAGAGATCGCACGGACCGACTGGGGACCCAGTACTTC | CATSRDRTDRLGTQYF
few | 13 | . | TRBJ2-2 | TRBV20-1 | TGCAGTGCCCTGGGAGTAGGGAGCGGGGAGCTGTTTTTT | CSALGVGSGELFF
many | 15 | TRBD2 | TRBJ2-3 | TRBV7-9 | TGTGCCAGCAGCTCAGGACTAGCGGGGACAGATACGCAGTATTTT | CASSSGLAGTDTQYF
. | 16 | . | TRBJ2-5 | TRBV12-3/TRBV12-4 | TGTGCCAGCAGTCCCCGGCCGGGCTTGTTGCAAGAGACCCAGTACTTC | CASSPRPGLLQETQYF
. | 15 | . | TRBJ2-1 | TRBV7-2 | TGTGCCAGCAGCGCCAGCGGGACACACGGCGATGAGCAGTTCTTC | CASSASGTHGDEQFF
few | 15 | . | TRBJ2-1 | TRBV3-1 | TGTGCCAGCAGCCAAGCCGGGGTATGGTACAATGAGCAGTTCTTC | CASSQAGVWYNEQFF
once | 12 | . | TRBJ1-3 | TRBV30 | TGTGCCTGGAAAGCCTCTGGAAACACCATATATTTT | CAWKASGNTIYF
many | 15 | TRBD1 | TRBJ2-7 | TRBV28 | TGTGCCAGCAGCTTAGGACAGGGACTCTCCTACGAGCAGTACTTC | CASSLGQGLSYEQYF
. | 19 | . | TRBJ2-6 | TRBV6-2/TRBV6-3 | TGTGCCAGCAGTTACTCGATGGGACGGGAACTTTCTGGGGCCAACGTCCTGACTTTC | CASSYSMGRELSGANVLTF
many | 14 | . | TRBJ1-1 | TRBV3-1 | TGTGCCAGCAGCCCTCATCAAGAGGGGCAAAAAGCTTTCTTT | CASSPHQEGQKAFF
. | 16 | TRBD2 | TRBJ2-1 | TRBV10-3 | TGTGCCATCAGTGAGGGACTAGCGGGAGCAGGGAATGAGCAGTTCTTC | CAISEGLAGAGNEQFF
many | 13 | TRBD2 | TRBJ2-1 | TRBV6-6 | TGTGCCAGCACGGGACTAGCGAGCAATGAGCAGTTCTTC | CASTGLASNEQFF
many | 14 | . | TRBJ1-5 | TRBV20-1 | TGCAGTGCTATACGGGACTATAGCAATCAGCCCCAGCATTTT | CSAIRDYSNQPQHF
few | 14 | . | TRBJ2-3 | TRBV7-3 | TGTGCCAGCAGCTCCGCCGTTAACACAGATACGCAGTATTTT | CASSSAVNTDTQYF
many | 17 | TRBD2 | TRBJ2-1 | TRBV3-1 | TGTGCCAGCAGCCAAGTACTTACCTTAGCGGGAGTGTTTGAGCAGTTCTTC | CASSQVLTLAGVFEQFF
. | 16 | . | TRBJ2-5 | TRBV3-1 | TGTGCCAGCAGCCAAGATAAAGCAGGGGTCAAAGAGACCCAGTACTTC | CASSQDKAGVKETQYF
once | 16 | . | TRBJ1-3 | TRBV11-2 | TGTGCCAGCAGCTTAGGGAGGCAGAGCTCTGGAAACACCATATATTTT | CASSLGRQSSGNTIYF
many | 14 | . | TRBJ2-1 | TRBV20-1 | TGCAGTGCTAGAGGGGGCCCATTCTACAATGAGCAGTTCTTC | CSARGGPFYNEQFF
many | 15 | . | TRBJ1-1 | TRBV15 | TGTGCCACCAGCAGAGATCGAGGGATTCTGACTGAAGCTTTCTTT | CATSRDRGILTEAFF
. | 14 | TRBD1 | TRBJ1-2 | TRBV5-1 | TGCGCCAGCAGCGCACAGGGGCGGTACTATGGCTACACCTTC | CASSAQGRYYGYTF
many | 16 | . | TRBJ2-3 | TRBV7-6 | TGTGCCAGCAGCTCGGGGGCCTCTTTTTCCACAGATACGCAGTATTTT | CASSSGASFSTDTQYF
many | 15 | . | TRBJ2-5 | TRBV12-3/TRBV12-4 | TGTGCCAGCAGTTTCGGTGGACTAGGGGGAGAGACCCAGTACTTC | CASSFGGLGGETQYF
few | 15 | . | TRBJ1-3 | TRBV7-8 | TGTGCCAGCAGCTTATACGGGGAGCAAGGAGGCACCATATATTTT | CASSLYGEQGGTIYF
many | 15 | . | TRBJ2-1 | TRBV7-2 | TGTGCCAGCAGCCCGCGGGACAGCTTCTACAATGAGCAGTTCTTC | CASSPRDSFYNEQFF
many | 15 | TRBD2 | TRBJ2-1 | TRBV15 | TGTGCCACCAGGGTAGCGGGAGGTTCCTACAATGAGCAGTTCTTC | CATRVAGGSYNEQFF
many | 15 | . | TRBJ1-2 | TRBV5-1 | TGCGCCAGCAGCTTGAGGCAGGGGTCTAACTATGGCTACACCTTC | CASSLRQGSNYGYTF
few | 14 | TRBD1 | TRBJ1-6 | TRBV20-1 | TGCAGTGCCCGGGACAGCAAGTATAATTCACCCCTCCACTTT | CSARDSKYNSPLHF
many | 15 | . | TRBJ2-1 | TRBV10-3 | TGTGCCATCAGTGAGTCCGGGGGGCCCTACAATGAGCAGTTCTTC | CAISESGGPYNEQFF
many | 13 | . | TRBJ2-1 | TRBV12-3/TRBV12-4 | TGTGCCAGCAGTTCCAGCCGGGACAATGAGCAGTTCTTC | CASSSSRDNEQFF
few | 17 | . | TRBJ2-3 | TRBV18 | TGTGCCAGCTCACCACCGGTAGGGGCAGAAGGCACAGATACGCAGTATTTT | CASSPPVGAEGTDTQYF
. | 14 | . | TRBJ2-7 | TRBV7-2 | TGTGCCAGCAGCCCCGGGACGACGATATACGAGCAGTACTTC | CASSPGTTIYEQYF